Presented here are 12 T cell receptor beta chains from one specimen sequenced in a study of cytomegalovirus exposure and HLA in healthy donors. The PCR ran on 60 Vbeta and 13 Jbeta primers. Only in-frame clones appear in the TCRdb table, and some are missing; sequencing was by immunoSEQ multiplex PCR. The sample includes roughly 300,000 clones, about nine tenths of them seen just once. The specimen sequenced was PBMCs. These TCRs come from a man aged 40-55 years in good health and CMV-seropositive.

This clone has only one observation. The same CDR3 arises from other DNA sequences in this sample as well. CDR3 sequence (DNA): TGTGCCAGCAGCGTAGAGGGAGGCACAGATACGCAGTATTTT. Residues: CASSVEGGTDTQYF. The gene calls are TRBV9 and TRBJ2-3; D possibly corresponds to TRBD2 (5 bases). The CDR3 loop spans 14 amino acids. V shed 0 bases and J shed 1 base, with 6 bases lying between them. Germline loops: CDR1 SGDLS, CDR2 YYNGEE.

The CDR3 spells CASSQGLRGRGQPQHF. The CDR3 DNA reads as TGCGCCAGCAGCCAGGGCCTCAGGGGGCGAGGTCAGCCCCAGCATTTT. The chain links TRBV4-1 to TRBJ1-5; TRBD1 matches 8 bases. The CDR3 extends over 16 amino acids. Germline V gives CDR1 MGHRA, CDR2 YSYEKL. J gave up 6 bases and V 3 bases, and 10 bases lay outside the gene matches.

The V gene is TRBV9, the J gene TRBJ2-3; TRBD2 matches at 9 bases. Germline CDR1 reads SGDLS; CDR2 reads YYNGEE. With 3 bases clipped from V and 0 bases from J, the junction kept 5 bases outside the gene matches. The CDR3 consists of 16 residues. Written as DNA, the CDR3 is TGTGCCAGCAGCGCTATAGCGGGAGTCAGCACAGATACGCAGTATTTT. This gives the protein CASSAIAGVSTDTQYF.

The chain carries TRBV27 and TRBJ2-7; TRBD2 agrees at 14 bases. The V and J ends lost 5 bases and 1 base, in that order; junction bases with no gene match: 19. This CDR3 has 21 residues. CDR1 is MNHEY, CDR2 SMNVEV, per germline (reference sequence). DNA of the CDR3: TGTGCCAGCAGTCCTGTCCGACTAGCGGGAGGGCCGATGATTGGGTCCTACGAGCAGTACTTC. Protein: CASSPVRLAGGPMIGSYEQYF.

This chain's CDR3 is CATSRQQGANQPQHF. CDR3 nucleotide sequence: TGTGCCACCAGCAGACAACAGGGGGCGAATCAGCCCCAGCATTTT. This rearrangement joins TRBV15 to TRBJ1-5; 9 bases are shared with TRBD1. V trimming: 2 bases; J trimming: 4 bases; junction bases outside the gene matches: 3. The CDR3 is made up of 15 amino acids. Germline-derived CDR1 and CDR2 are LNHNV and YYDKDF (reference sequence).

V gene TRBV5-1 combines with J gene TRBJ1-1; D unresolved. The V and J ends lost 6 bases and 5 bases respectively, with 8 bases between them. The CDR3 covers 11 residues. Per germline, CDR1 SGHRS and CDR2 YFSETQ. CDR3 residues: CASKEDTEAFF. The CDR3 region has the DNA TGCGCCAGCAAAGAGGATACTGAAGCTTTCTTT. Combining the CDR3 with reference TRBV5-1 and TRBJ1-1 gives the whole variable domain KAGVTQTPRYLIKTRGQQVTLSCSPISGHRSVSWYQQTPGQGLQFLFEYFSETQRNKGNFPGRFSGRQFSNSRSEMNVSTLELGDSALYLCASKEDTEAFFGQGTRLTVV.

The genes are TRBV7-3 and TRBJ1-2; the D gene is possibly TRBD1 (6 bases). CDR1 and CDR2 (germline): SGHTA, FQGTGA. This CDR3 comprises 15 residues. Deletions cut 5 bases from V and 2 bases from J, with 15 bases between. This CDR3 is CASSPNPGANYGYTF. CDR3 DNA: TGTGCCAGCAGCCCAAATCCAGGGGCGAACTATGGCTACACCTTC. The entire variable domain, with the rest obtained from reference TRBV7-3 and TRBJ1-2, is as follows: GAGVSQTPSNKVTEKGKYVELRCDPISGHTALYWYRQSLGQGPEFLIYFQGTGAADDSGLPNDRFFAVRPEGSVSTLKIQRTERGDSAVYLCASSPNPGANYGYTFGSGTRLTVV.

The chain combines TRBV4-3 with TRBJ2-7; 9 bases are shared with TRBD1. V gave up 1 base and J gave up 5 bases; unmatched junction bases: 9. This CDR3 spans 16 amino acids. CDR1 is LGHNA, CDR2 YSLEER, per germline. The CDR3 DNA sequence: TGCGCCAGCAGCCAAGGTCCGGGACAGGGTAGTCACGAGCAGTACTTC. Its protein is CASSQGPGQGSHEQYF.

This chain joins TRBV5-1 and TRBJ2-3, with D possibly matching TRBD2 (5 bases). Germline loops: CDR1 SGHRS, CDR2 YFSETQ. Trimming took off 0 bases at V and 0 bases at J, with 11 bases between the two ends. The CDR3 extends over 16 amino acids. The CDR3 protein is CASSLDRGPSTDTQYF. CDR3 coding DNA: TGCGCCAGCAGCTTGGATCGGGGTCCTAGCACAGATACGCAGTATTTT.

This chain links TRBV5-5 with TRBJ2-5; 7 bases align to TRBD2. CDR3 length equals 15 residues. V trimming: 4 bases; J trimming: 2 bases; junction bases outside the gene matches: 8. Germline V gives CDR1 SGHKS, CDR2 YYEKEE (reference sequence). DNA of the CDR3: TGTGCCAGCAGCAACAGACTAGCAGATCAAGAGACCCAGTACTTC. It specifies CASSNRLADQETQYF. The whole variable domain, remainder taken from reference TRBV5-5 and TRBJ2-5, is DAGVTQSPTHLIKTRGQQVTLRCSPISGHKSVSWYQQVLGQGPQFIFQYYEKEERGRGNFPDRFSARQFPNYSSELNVNALLLGDSALYLCASSNRLADQETQYFGPGTRLLVL.

This clone has only a few counts. V and J are TRBV9 and TRBJ1-4; 8 positions agree with TRBD1. CDR3 size: 15 residues. CDR1 and CDR2 from the germline V gene are SGDLS and YYNGEE. The V gene end was trimmed by 4 bases and the J gene end by 6 bases; junction bases not matched to a gene: 8. CDR3 bases: TGTGCCAGCAGCCCTACGGACAGGGTTGATGAAAAACTGTTTTTT. This encodes CASSPTDRVDEKLFF. Together with reference TRBV9 and TRBJ1-4, the CDR3 gives the full variable domain: DSGVTQTPKHLITATGQRVTLRCSPRSGDLSVYWYQQSLDQGLQFLIQYYNGEERAKGNILERFSAQQFPDLHSELNLSSLELGDSALYFCASSPTDRVDEKLFFGSGTQLSVL.

This chain connects TRBV7-9 to TRBJ1-1, with D perhaps matching TRBD1 (6 bases). Trimming removed 5 bases from V and 4 bases from J, with 17 bases in between. The germline V gene encodes CDR1 SEHNR and CDR2 FQNEAQ (reference sequence). This CDR3 spans 15 amino acids. The CDR3 is CASSTLGGGGTEAFF. Here the CDR3 DNA reads TGTGCCAGCAGCACCTTAGGAGGGGGGGGCACTGAAGCTTTCTTT.